This is a list of T cell receptor beta chains from one sample in a study of shared clonotypes between healthy human individuals. Here immunoSEQ multiplex PCR was the method, and the copy in TCRdb shows in-frame clones only, minus some. Here the sample spans more than 2 million clones, 95% being singletons. Sequences were obtained from naive CD4+ T cells sorted from blood. The origin of the receptors is a man aged 18 to 29 in good health. The CDR3 runs from the conserved cysteine through the conserved F or W. The order of the fields is V gene, clone size, J gene, D gene, CDR3 DNA, CDR3 protein. D genes are given only for firm matches. Size is omitted from some rows. Given values are once, few, many or a class for expanded clones.

v_call: TRBV7-9
clone_size: .
j_call: TRBJ1-2
d_call: .
cdr3_nt: TGTGCCAGCAGCTCCCTTAGCGCGGGCTACACCTTC
cdr3_aa: CASSSLSAGYTF

v_call: TRBV11-2
clone_size: once
j_call: TRBJ1-2
d_call: TRBD1
cdr3_nt: TGTGCCAGCAGCTTAACTACGGGACAGATCTATGGCTACACCTTC
cdr3_aa: CASSLTTGQIYGYTF

v_call: TRBV30
clone_size: .
j_call: TRBJ1-4
d_call: .
cdr3_nt: TGTGCCTGGATGCAGACTAATGAAAAACTGTTTTTT
cdr3_aa: CAWMQTNEKLFF

v_call: TRBV18
clone_size: .
j_call: TRBJ1-2
d_call: TRBD1
cdr3_nt: TGTGCCAGCTCACCCGCGACAGGGGGATCAGCTAACTATGGCTACACCTTC
cdr3_aa: CASSPATGGSANYGYTF

v_call: TRBV5-6
clone_size: .
j_call: TRBJ2-7
d_call: .
cdr3_nt: TGTGCCAGCAGCTCAAAGGACAGATTTCCCTACGAGCAGTACTTC
cdr3_aa: CASSSKDRFPYEQYF

v_call: TRBV6-1
clone_size: .
j_call: TRBJ1-1
d_call: .
cdr3_nt: TGTGCCAGCAGTGAAACGGCAGACCGGAACCAAGTACGAGCCCGACGTGACACTGAAGCTTTCTTT
cdr3_aa: CASSETADRNQVRARRDTEAFF

v_call: TRBV21-1
clone_size: once
j_call: TRBJ2-7
d_call: .
cdr3_nt: TGTGCCAGCAGTCCGGGACAGGGGAAACGAAAGTACTTC
cdr3_aa: CASSPGQGKRKYF

v_call: TRBV28
clone_size: .
j_call: TRBJ1-2
d_call: .
cdr3_nt: TGTGCCAGCGGCCTGGTGCACGACTATGGCTACACCTTC
cdr3_aa: CASGLVHDYGYTF

v_call: TRBV19
clone_size: .
j_call: TRBJ1-6
d_call: .
cdr3_nt: TGTGCCAGTGCACGGTATAATTCACCCCTCCACTTT
cdr3_aa: CASARYNSPLHF

v_call: TRBV29-1
clone_size: .
j_call: TRBJ2-5
d_call: .
cdr3_nt: TGCACCTCCGGGGAAGAGACCCAGTACTTC
cdr3_aa: CTSGEETQYF

v_call: TRBV7-9
clone_size: .
j_call: TRBJ2-3
d_call: .
cdr3_nt: TGTGCCAGCAGCTTCGGGGACACCAGCACAGATACGCAGTATTTT
cdr3_aa: CASSFGDTSTDTQYF

v_call: TRBV30
clone_size: few
j_call: TRBJ1-3
d_call: .
cdr3_nt: TGTGCCTGGAAGGTGGGAAGCTCTGGAAACACCATATATTTT
cdr3_aa: CAWKVGSSGNTIYF

v_call: TRBV5-4
clone_size: .
j_call: TRBJ2-5
d_call: .
cdr3_nt: TGTGCCAGCAGCGCTCGGCAAGGGGCTCAAGAGACCCAGTACTTC
cdr3_aa: CASSARQGAQETQYF

v_call: TRBV4-3
clone_size: .
j_call: TRBJ2-2
d_call: .
cdr3_nt: TGCGCCAGCAGCCAAGGCCGTCGGTTCACCGGGGAGCTGTTTTTT
cdr3_aa: CASSQGRRFTGELFF

v_call: TRBV6-5
clone_size: .
j_call: TRBJ2-3
d_call: .
cdr3_nt: TGTGCCAGCAGCCCTGGACGGAGGGGAGATACGCAGTATTTT
cdr3_aa: CASSPGRRGDTQYF

v_call: TRBV5-1
clone_size: .
j_call: TRBJ2-7
d_call: .
cdr3_nt: TGCGCCAGCAGCTTGGTAGGGTCCGAGCAGTACTTC
cdr3_aa: CASSLVGSEQYF

v_call: TRBV18
clone_size: .
j_call: TRBJ2-7
d_call: .
cdr3_nt: TGTGCCAGCTCACCTCTCGGGGTCGGGGCGTTCGAGCAGTACTTC
cdr3_aa: CASSPLGVGAFEQYF

v_call: TRBV30
clone_size: .
j_call: TRBJ1-6
d_call: TRBD1
cdr3_nt: TGTGCCTGGAGGGGACAGGGTTCACCCCTCCACTTT
cdr3_aa: CAWRGQGSPLHF

v_call: TRBV10-3
clone_size: .
j_call: TRBJ2-6
d_call: .
cdr3_nt: TGTGCCATGTCCCAAGGAAACTCTGGGGCCAACGTCCTGACTTTC
cdr3_aa: CAMSQGNSGANVLTF

v_call: TRBV6-5
clone_size: .
j_call: TRBJ1-4
d_call: .
cdr3_nt: TGTGCCAGCAGTCCGGGGCGGGTTCGGGAAAAACTGTTTTTT
cdr3_aa: CASSPGRVREKLFF

v_call: TRBV30
clone_size: .
j_call: TRBJ1-3
d_call: .
cdr3_nt: TGTGCCTGGGTCTCAGCGGGCAGCGTAAACACCATATATTTT
cdr3_aa: CAWVSAGSVNTIYF

v_call: TRBV10-3
clone_size: .
j_call: TRBJ2-1
d_call: TRBD1
cdr3_nt: TGTGCCATCAGTGAGCCGGGACAGGGGGCTGATAATGAGCAGTTCTTC
cdr3_aa: CAISEPGQGADNEQFF

v_call: TRBV7-9
clone_size: .
j_call: TRBJ1-4
d_call: TRBD1
cdr3_nt: TGTGCCAGCAGCTTACCGGACAGGGAAAAACTGTTTTTT
cdr3_aa: CASSLPDREKLFF

v_call: TRBV10-2
clone_size: .
j_call: TRBJ1-2
d_call: .
cdr3_nt: TGCGCCAGCAGTGATTCGACAGTAGCTAACTATGGCTACACCTTC
cdr3_aa: CASSDSTVANYGYTF

v_call: TRBV5-1
clone_size: .
j_call: TRBJ1-2
d_call: TRBD1
cdr3_nt: TGCGCCAGCAGCCACGGGACAGGGGGCAACTATGGCTACACCTTC
cdr3_aa: CASSHGTGGNYGYTF

v_call: TRBV4-3
clone_size: .
j_call: TRBJ2-7
d_call: .
cdr3_nt: TGCGCCAGCAGCCAAGATTGGGGCTCCTACGAGCAGTACTTC
cdr3_aa: CASSQDWGSYEQYF

v_call: TRBV28
clone_size: .
j_call: TRBJ1-5
d_call: TRBD1
cdr3_nt: TGTGCCAGCACGGGGACAGGACATAGCAATCAGCCCCAGCATTTT
cdr3_aa: CASTGTGHSNQPQHF

v_call: TRBV9
clone_size: .
j_call: TRBJ2-2
d_call: TRBD2
cdr3_nt: TGTGCCAGCAGCGTTGGGGCGACTAGCGGCACCGGGGAGCTGTTTTTT
cdr3_aa: CASSVGATSGTGELFF

v_call: TRBV18
clone_size: .
j_call: TRBJ1-3
d_call: .
cdr3_nt: TGTGCCAGCTCACCATACAGGGAGGAGACTGGAAACACCATATATTTT
cdr3_aa: CASSPYREETGNTIYF

v_call: TRBV18
clone_size: .
j_call: TRBJ2-1
d_call: TRBD1
cdr3_nt: TGTGCCAGCTCACCTGGACAGGGCGAAGAGCAGTTCTTC
cdr3_aa: CASSPGQGEEQFF

v_call: TRBV4-1
clone_size: .
j_call: TRBJ2-7
d_call: .
cdr3_nt: TGCGCCAGCAGCCAACCAGGGGCGGGGAGACACAACGAGCAGTACTTC
cdr3_aa: CASSQPGAGRHNEQYF

v_call: TRBV2
clone_size: .
j_call: TRBJ1-2
d_call: .
cdr3_nt: TGTGCCAGCAGTGAAGCGAGCGGCTATATTATGGCCCCCAATGGCTACACCTTC
cdr3_aa: CASSEASGYIMAPNGYTF

v_call: TRBV30
clone_size: .
j_call: TRBJ2-6
d_call: TRBD1
cdr3_nt: TGTGCCTGGGATGACAGGGCCGGGGCCAACGTCCTGACTTTC
cdr3_aa: CAWDDRAGANVLTF

v_call: TRBV19
clone_size: .
j_call: TRBJ2-2
d_call: TRBD1
cdr3_nt: TGTGCCAGTAGAACTACCGGGACAGGGGGCACCGGGGAGCTGTTTTTT
cdr3_aa: CASRTTGTGGTGELFF

v_call: TRBV11-3
clone_size: once
j_call: TRBJ2-1
d_call: .
cdr3_nt: TGTGCCAGCAGCTTAGGGGGGACTGAGGTTCGGGAGCAGTTCTTC
cdr3_aa: CASSLGGTEVREQFF

v_call: TRBV11-2
clone_size: once
j_call: TRBJ2-3
d_call: TRBD2
cdr3_nt: TGTGCCAGCAGCCCACGAGGTAGCGGGGGCCTACGCACAGATACGCAGTATTTT
cdr3_aa: CASSPRGSGGLRTDTQYF

v_call: TRBV6-4
clone_size: .
j_call: TRBJ2-5
d_call: .
cdr3_nt: TGTGCCAGCAGTGAAAACGGCGGCCAAGCGACCCAGTACTTC
cdr3_aa: CASSENGGQATQYF

v_call: TRBV18
clone_size: once
j_call: TRBJ1-5
d_call: TRBD1
cdr3_nt: TGTGCCAGCTCACTGGGACAGGGTGGCAATCAGCCCCAGCATTTT
cdr3_aa: CASSLGQGGNQPQHF

v_call: TRBV11-2
clone_size: once
j_call: TRBJ2-3
d_call: .
cdr3_nt: TGTGCCAGCAGCTTTGGTGGGAGAACAGATACGCAGTATTTT
cdr3_aa: CASSFGGRTDTQYF

v_call: TRBV19
clone_size: .
j_call: TRBJ2-2
d_call: .
cdr3_nt: TGTGCCAGTAGTAGCCCTGCGGACACCGGGGAGCTGTTTTTT
cdr3_aa: CASSSPADTGELFF

v_call: TRBV7-8
clone_size: .
j_call: TRBJ2-5
d_call: .
cdr3_nt: TGTGCCAGCAGCTTATTTGCGGGGTTCGTAGAGACCCAGTACTTC
cdr3_aa: CASSLFAGFVETQYF

v_call: TRBV6-1
clone_size: .
j_call: TRBJ1-2
d_call: .
cdr3_nt: TGTGCCAGCAGTGAAGGCACAGTTGGAGGCTACACCTTC
cdr3_aa: CASSEGTVGGYTF

v_call: TRBV9
clone_size: .
j_call: TRBJ2-1
d_call: TRBD2
cdr3_nt: TGTGCCGCAAGTAGCGGGAGGGACAATGAGCAGTTCTTC
cdr3_aa: CAASSGRDNEQFF

v_call: TRBV28
clone_size: .
j_call: TRBJ2-7
d_call: TRBD1
cdr3_nt: TGTGCCAGCAGTTTCTCAGACAGGGCCGAGCAGTACTTC
cdr3_aa: CASSFSDRAEQYF

v_call: TRBV4-2
clone_size: .
j_call: TRBJ2-7
d_call: .
cdr3_nt: TGTGCCAGCAGCCAAGGTGGAGTAGCGGAGCCCTACGAGCAGTACTTC
cdr3_aa: CASSQGGVAEPYEQYF

v_call: TRBV11-3
clone_size: .
j_call: TRBJ2-7
d_call: .
cdr3_nt: TGTGCCAGCAACCCGGGAAAGCATTACGAGCAGTACTTC
cdr3_aa: CASNPGKHYEQYF

v_call: TRBV4-3
clone_size: .
j_call: TRBJ2-3
d_call: TRBD2
cdr3_nt: TGCGCCAGCAACCAAGAAGTATACGACCCCCTAGCGGGAGGAACTAGCACAGATACGCAGTATTTT
cdr3_aa: CASNQEVYDPLAGGTSTDTQYF

v_call: TRBV7-2
clone_size: once
j_call: TRBJ1-5
d_call: TRBD1
cdr3_nt: TGTGCCAGCAGCGTAAGACAGGGGAATCAGCCCCAGCATTTT
cdr3_aa: CASSVRQGNQPQHF

v_call: TRBV9
clone_size: .
j_call: TRBJ2-3
d_call: .
cdr3_nt: TGTGCCAGCAGCGTAGTCGGGGGACAAGCGGCAGATACGCAGTATTTT
cdr3_aa: CASSVVGGQAADTQYF

v_call: TRBV19
clone_size: once
j_call: TRBJ1-2
d_call: .
cdr3_nt: TGTGCCAGTAGTAGCCGGGACGCGCTTGGCTACACCTTC
cdr3_aa: CASSSRDALGYTF

v_call: TRBV19
clone_size: .
j_call: TRBJ1-6
d_call: TRBD1
cdr3_nt: TGTGCCAGTAGTCCCCAGACAGGGTTTAATTCACCCCTCCACTTT
cdr3_aa: CASSPQTGFNSPLHF